This entry lists 21 T cell receptor beta chains sequenced from one sample in a study of cytomegalovirus exposure and HLA in healthy donors. In the PCR, 60 Vbeta and 13 Jbeta primers were used. Measured with immunoSEQ multiplex PCR; TCRdb has only the in-frame clones, and not every one. In the table there are some 130,000 clones, more than 75% of which are singletons. Sequenced sample: PBMCs. These receptors were taken from a female donor in good health and CMV-seronegative.

The chain recombines TRBV6-5 with TRBJ2-1; 10 bases line up with TRBD2. CDR1 and CDR2 (germline): MNHEY, SVGAGI. Unmatched junction bases numbered 6, after V lost 3 bases and J lost 4 bases. The CDR3 is 16 amino acids. This CDR3 reads CASSYQAGGGYNEQFF. The CDR3 DNA sequence: TGTGCCAGCAGTTATCAAGCGGGAGGGGGGTACAATGAGCAGTTCTTC.

The rearrangement links TRBV10-1 to TRBJ2-1, with D tentatively TRBD2 (5 bases). V lost 4 bases to trimming and J lost 7 bases, with 11 bases between them. CDR3 length equals 13 residues. CDR1 is WNHNN and CDR2 is SYGVQD in the germline V gene (reference sequence). CDR3 bases: TGCGCCAGCAGTGTGGAGGCCTGGAATGAGCAGTTCTTC. Translating gives CASSVEAWNEQFF.

The chain is built from TRBV11-3 and TRBJ2-2; TRBD2 matches at 7 bases. Germline CDR1 SGHNT, CDR2 YENEEA. The CDR3 has 16 amino acids. Unmatched junction bases numbered 2, after V lost 0 bases and J lost 1 base. Here the CDR3 DNA reads TGTGCCAGCAGCTTAGAGGCGGGAGAGAACACCGGGGAGCTGTTTTTT. Amino acid sequence: CASSLEAGENTGELFF.

The chain recombines TRBV19 with TRBJ1-1; tentatively, D is TRBD1 (6 bases). This CDR3 has 12 amino acids. Trimming pared 6 bases from V and 11 bases from J, leaving 16 bases between. The V gene's germline CDR1 is LNHDA and CDR2 SQIVND (reference sequence). The chain's CDR3 is CASSGTTGGAFF. The CDR3 DNA reads as TGTGCCAGTAGCGGTACGACAGGCGGGGCTTTCTTT.

The chain recombines TRBV2 with TRBJ2-7; 8 bases are shared with TRBD1. With V trimmed by 8 bases and J by 3 bases, 6 bases remained unmatched. Per germline, CDR1 SNHLY and CDR2 FYNNEI. CDR3 length equals 13 residues. The CDR3 region is CASGRQGSYEQYF. DNA of the CDR3: TGTGCCAGCGGTCGACAGGGGAGCTACGAGCAGTACTTC.

J is TRBJ2-4 and V is TRBV5-4; 7 bases are shared with TRBD1. Germline CDR1 SGHNT, CDR2 YYREEE (reference sequence). The junction had 6 bases not matched to a gene; V was cut back by 4 bases and J by 8 bases. The CDR3 runs 13 residues. The CDR3 DNA is TGTGCCAGCAGCCCGAACAGGGGTGACATTCAGTACTTC. This encodes CASSPNRGDIQYF.

CDR3 sequence reads: CASSQGLAEETQYF. The CDR3 DNA reads TGCGCCAGCAGCCAAGGACTAGCGGAAGAGACCCAGTACTTC. The gene calls are TRBV4-1 and TRBJ2-5; 9 bases match TRBD2. The CDR3 sequence is 14 residues long. Trimming at V came to 1 base and at J to 3 bases, leaving 0 bases not matched to a gene. From germline, CDR1 is MGHRA and CDR2 YSYEKL.

The chain uses TRBV5-1 and TRBJ2-5; TRBD1 matches 7 bases. CDR3 size: 15 residues. V lost 2 bases, J lost 1 base, and 5 bases stayed unmatched. The germline V gene has CDR1 SGHRS and CDR2 YFSETQ. For the CDR3, the DNA is TGCGCCAGCAGCTTACAGGGGACCATCCAAGAGACCCAGTACTTC. Protein: CASSLQGTIQETQYF.

The chain uses TRBV19 and TRBJ2-5; the match to TRBD2 covers 8 bases. Germline trimming cut 3 bases from V and 5 bases from J; bases unmatched to any gene: 11. The CDR3 has 16 amino acids. CDR1 is LNHDA, CDR2 SQIVND, per germline (reference sequence). The CDR3 loop is CASSIITGGESETQYF. CDR3 sequence (DNA): TGTGCCAGTAGTATCATAACGGGGGGGGAATCGGAGACCCAGTACTTC.

The rearrangement links TRBV10-1 to TRBJ2-1; TRBD2 aligns across 14 bases. Germline V gives CDR1 WNHNN, CDR2 SYGVQD (reference sequence). Trimming cost V 4 bases and J 10 bases; bases outside gene matches: 6. The CDR3 is 15 amino acids. CDR3 residues: CASSAGTSGGKEQFF. Written as DNA, the CDR3 is TGCGCCAGCAGTGCCGGGACTAGCGGGGGTAAAGAGCAGTTCTTC.

The V and J genes are TRBV7-9 and TRBJ1-1; D remains ambiguous. The germline V gene encodes CDR1 SEHNR and CDR2 FQNEAQ (reference sequence). CDR3 length: 12 residues. V was shortened by 2 bases and J by 6 bases, with 7 bases between the two germline ends. CDR3 sequence (DNA): TGTGCCAGCAGCTTAAGAGGCTCTGAAGCTTTCTTT. Translation gives CASSLRGSEAFF.

This clone was detected a few times. The J gene is TRBJ1-1, the V gene TRBV5-1; tentatively, D is TRBD1 (6 bases). CDR3 length equals 13 residues. The germline V gene has CDR1 SGHRS and CDR2 YFSETQ. With 2 bases removed from V and 1 base from J, the gap between germline ends came to 6 bases. The CDR3 DNA follows: TGCGCCAGCAGCTTACAGGGGAACACTGAAGCTTTCTTT. Its protein is CASSLQGNTEAFF.

The rearrangement links TRBV28 to TRBJ1-3, with unresolved D. Trimming stripped 5 bases from V and 2 bases from J, with 16 bases between. The V gene's germline CDR1 is MDHEN and CDR2 SYDVKM. The CDR3 runs to 16 residues. In DNA form, the CDR3 reads TGTGCCAGCAGTCCTCTGGTGATTACAACTGGAAACACCATATATTTT. Translation: CASSPLVITTGNTIYF. The full variable domain, its missing parts supplied by reference TRBV28 and TRBJ1-3, is DVKVTQSSRYLVKRTGEKVFLECVQDMDHENMFWYRQDPGLGLRLIYFSYDVKMKEKGDIPEGYSVSREKKERFSLILESASTNQTSMYLCASSPLVITTGNTIYFGEGSWLTVV.

The chain's CDR3 is CASSIAELGGTEAFF. In DNA form, the CDR3 reads TGTGCCAGTAGTATCGCGGAGCTCGGAGGGACTGAAGCTTTCTTT. The rearrangement links TRBV19 to TRBJ1-1; D unclear. CDR3 length equals 15 residues. V was clipped by 3 bases and J by 5 bases, with 16 bases between them. Germline V gives CDR1 LNHDA, CDR2 SQIVND (reference sequence). The variable domain in full, with the rest retrieved from reference TRBV19 and TRBJ1-1, is DGGITQSPKYLFRKEGQNVTLSCEQNLNHDAMYWYRQDPGQGLRLIYYSQIVNDFQKGDIAEGYSVSREKKESFPLTVTSAQKNPTAFYLCASSIAELGGTEAFFGQGTRLTVV.

This clone was counted a few times. The chain recombines TRBV11-2 with TRBJ2-5; 11 nucleotides agree with TRBD2. J was trimmed by 5 bases and V by 2 bases; bases with no gene match: 1. The germline V gene has CDR1 SGHAT and CDR2 FQNNGV. The CDR3 spans 14 residues. CDR3 sequence (DNA): TGTGCCAGCAGCTTAAGGACTAGCGGGGAGACCCAGTACTTC. Translated: CASSLRTSGETQYF.

The chain is built from TRBV9 and TRBJ1-6; possibly TRBD1 for D (5 bases). Per the germline V gene, CDR1 is SGDLS and CDR2 is YYNGEE. This CDR3 spans 14 amino acids. V gave up 2 bases and J gave up 5 bases, with 8 bases separating them. The CDR3 DNA is TGTGCCAGCAGCGTCGGAGGGGATAATTCACCCCTCCACTTT. This sequence encodes CASSVGGDNSPLHF.

This clone was recorded only once. The chain employs TRBV29-1 and TRBJ1-1; D remains unclear. This CDR3 spans 19 amino acids. V was cut by 2 bases and J by 0 bases, with 25 bases left in between. Germline loops: CDR1 SQVTM, CDR2 ANQGSEA. CDR3 sequence reads: CSVETAVEVWVIMNTEAFF. The DNA of the CDR3 is TGCAGCGTTGAAACAGCGGTTGAGGTATGGGTAATAATGAACACTGAAGCTTTCTTT. The whole variable domain, filled in from reference TRBV29-1 and TRBJ1-1, reads SAVISQKPSRDICQRGTSLTIQCQVDSQVTMMFWYRQQPGQSLTLIATANQGSEATYESGFVIDKFPISRPNLTFSTLTVSNMSPEDSSIYLCSVETAVEVWVIMNTEAFFGQGTRLTVV.

This clone was counted a few times. The chain has TRBV5-1 and TRBJ2-3; TRBD1 agrees at 9 bases. From germline, CDR1 is SGHRS and CDR2 YFSETQ. This CDR3 is built from 14 residues. V was pared by 5 bases and J by 1 base, with 2 bases of the junction left unmatched. The CDR3 loop is CASRRTGGTDTQYF. The DNA for the CDR3 is TGCGCCAGCAGACGGACAGGGGGCACAGATACGCAGTATTTT.

The J gene is TRBJ1-4, the V gene TRBV2, with 7 bases that match TRBD1. This CDR3 comprises 15 residues. Germline CDR1 reads SNHLY; CDR2 reads FYNNEI. The trim removed 4 bases at V and 2 bases at J, leaving 4 bases unmatched. CDR3 in amino acids: CASSGQGGTNEKLFF. The DNA of the CDR3 is TGTGCCAGCAGTGGACAGGGAGGCACTAATGAAAAACTGTTTTTT.

The chain joins TRBV5-1 to TRBJ2-5, with TRBD2 matching 8 bases. Germline V gene sequence: CDR1 SGHRS, CDR2 YFSETQ. Trimming cost V 3 bases and J 0 bases; bases outside gene matches: 7. The CDR3 has 16 residues. CDR3 nucleotide sequence: TGCGCCAGCAGCTCCTTAGCGGGACCGTACCAAGAGACCCAGTACTTC. Protein product: CASSSLAGPYQETQYF.

The V gene is TRBV6-5, the J gene TRBJ1-5; TRBD1 matches 9 bases. This CDR3 contains 14 residues. The germline V gene has CDR1 MNHEY and CDR2 SVGAGI. V lost 6 bases and J lost 3; bases outside the gene matches: 3. CDR3 residues: CASRQGAVNQPQHF. For the CDR3, the DNA is TGTGCCAGCAGACAGGGGGCCGTCAATCAGCCCCAGCATTTT.